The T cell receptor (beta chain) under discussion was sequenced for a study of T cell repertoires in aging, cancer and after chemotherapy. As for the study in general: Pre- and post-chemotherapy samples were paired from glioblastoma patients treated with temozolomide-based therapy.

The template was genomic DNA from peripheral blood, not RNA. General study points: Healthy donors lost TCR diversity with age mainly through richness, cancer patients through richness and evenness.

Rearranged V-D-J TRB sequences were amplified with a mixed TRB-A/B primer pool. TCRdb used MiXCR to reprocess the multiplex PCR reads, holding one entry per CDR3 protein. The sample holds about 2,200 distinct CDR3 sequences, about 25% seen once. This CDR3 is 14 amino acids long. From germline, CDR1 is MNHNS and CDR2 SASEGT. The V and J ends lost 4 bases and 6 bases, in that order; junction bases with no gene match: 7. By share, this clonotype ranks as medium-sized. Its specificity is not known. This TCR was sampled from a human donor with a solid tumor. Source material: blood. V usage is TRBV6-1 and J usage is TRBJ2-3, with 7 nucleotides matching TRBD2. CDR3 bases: TGTGCCAGCAGTGGTACCAGCGGGGCTGATACGCAGTATTTT. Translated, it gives CASSGTSGADTQYF.